This is a list of T cell receptor beta chains from one sample in a study of blood T cell repertoires in COVID-19. The data were produced by immunoSEQ multiplex PCR, yet TCRdb's version contains in-frame clones alone and is incomplete. The sample includes over 200,000 clones, about three quarters seen only once; the top ten take around 3.4%. The sequenced material came from peripheral blood. The receptors were sampled from an elderly woman with acute or convalescent COVID-19. The CDR3 runs from the conserved cysteine through the conserved F or W. A D gene is named only where the DNA matches it firmly. Clone size, where shown, is once, few, many, or a class for clones that have expanded.

clone size: .
V gene: TRBV19
J gene: TRBJ2-2
D gene: .
CDR3 protein: CASRATFGDTGELFF
CDR3 DNA: TGTGCCAGTAGGGCCACATTCGGGGACACCGGGGAGCTGTTTTTT

clone size: .
V gene: TRBV27
J gene: TRBJ2-2
D gene: TRBD2
CDR3 protein: CASSARAFGAGVTGELFF
CDR3 DNA: TGTGCCAGCAGTGCCCGCGCCTTTGGAGCGGGGGTTACCGGGGAGCTGTTTTTT

clone size: .
V gene: TRBV3-1/TRBV3-2
J gene: TRBJ1-2
D gene: .
CDR3 protein: CASSLGGGYTF
CDR3 DNA: TGTGCCAGCAGCTTAGGGGGTGGCTACACCTTC

clone size: .
V gene: TRBV20-1
J gene: TRBJ2-6
D gene: .
CDR3 protein: CSASEANSGANVLTF
CDR3 DNA: TGCAGTGCTAGTGAGGCAAACTCTGGGGCCAACGTCCTGACTTTC

clone size: once
V gene: TRBV6-1
J gene: TRBJ1-4
D gene: .
CDR3 protein: CASSGRGGLYATNEKLFF
CDR3 DNA: TGTGCCAGCAGTGGTCGGGGAGGACTGTATGCAACTAATGAAAAACTGTTTTTT

clone size: .
V gene: TRBV11-2
J gene: TRBJ2-7
D gene: TRBD1
CDR3 protein: CASSSGTGVSEQYF
CDR3 DNA: TGTGCCAGCAGCTCCGGGACAGGGGTTTCCGAGCAGTACTTC

clone size: .
V gene: TRBV27
J gene: TRBJ1-2
D gene: .
CDR3 protein: CASSSGVGGYTF
CDR3 DNA: TGTGCCAGCAGTTCAGGGGTGGGTGGCTACACCTTC

clone size: .
V gene: TRBV29-1
J gene: TRBJ1-3
D gene: .
CDR3 protein: CSVATRTGNTIYF
CDR3 DNA: TGCAGCGTTGCGACGAGGACTGGAAACACCATATATTTT

clone size: .
V gene: TRBV18
J gene: TRBJ1-2
D gene: TRBD1
CDR3 protein: CASSSQQGSGNYGYTF
CDR3 DNA: TGTGCCAGCTCATCCCAACAGGGGAGCGGGAACTATGGCTACACCTTC

clone size: .
V gene: TRBV21-1
J gene: TRBJ1-5
D gene: .
CDR3 protein: CASSNLRDRGPLPQHF
CDR3 DNA: TGTGCCAGCAGCAATCTCCGGGACAGGGGGCCTCTTCCCCAGCATTTT

clone size: .
V gene: TRBV5-6
J gene: TRBJ2-5
D gene: .
CDR3 protein: CASSPLQSAETQYF
CDR3 DNA: TGTGCCAGCAGCCCCCTCCAATCTGCGGAGACCCAGTACTTC

clone size: .
V gene: TRBV21-1
J gene: TRBJ2-7
D gene: .
CDR3 protein: CASSKVMWDSGGYEQYF
CDR3 DNA: TGTGCCAGCAGCAAAGTGATGTGGGACTCAGGTGGCTACGAGCAGTACTTC

clone size: .
V gene: TRBV4-1
J gene: TRBJ1-4
D gene: .
CDR3 protein: CASSQETVGGEKLFF
CDR3 DNA: TGCGCCAGCAGCCAAGAAACAGTCGGTGGGGAAAAACTGTTTTTT

clone size: few
V gene: TRBV7-2
J gene: TRBJ1-1
D gene: TRBD1
CDR3 protein: CASSLFRWGQGNTEAFF
CDR3 DNA: TGTGCCAGCAGCCTATTTAGGTGGGGACAGGGGAACACTGAAGCTTTCTTT

clone size: .
V gene: TRBV19
J gene: TRBJ1-2
D gene: TRBD1
CDR3 protein: CASSINDRGNYGYTF
CDR3 DNA: TGTGCCAGTAGTATAAACGACAGGGGGAACTATGGCTACACCTTC

clone size: .
V gene: TRBV5-4
J gene: TRBJ2-2
D gene: TRBD2
CDR3 protein: CASSSLAGGTTGELFF
CDR3 DNA: TGTGCCAGCAGCTCACTAGCGGGGGGGACCACCGGGGAGCTGTTTTTT

clone size: .
V gene: TRBV11-2
J gene: TRBJ2-1
D gene: TRBD2
CDR3 protein: CASSPQKTSGGALGEQFF
CDR3 DNA: TGTGCCAGCAGCCCCCAAAAGACTAGCGGGGGGGCCCTGGGTGAGCAGTTCTTC

clone size: few
V gene: TRBV19
J gene: TRBJ1-5
D gene: .
CDR3 protein: CASSMDSSWGPQHF
CDR3 DNA: TGTGCCAGTAGTATGGACAGTTCTTGGGGGCCCCAGCATTTT

clone size: .
V gene: TRBV9
J gene: TRBJ2-7
D gene: TRBD2
CDR3 protein: CAAAGGWSGGPSSYEQYF
CDR3 DNA: TGTGCAGCGGCGGGCGGTTGGAGCGGGGGGCCGAGCTCCTACGAGCAGTACTTC

clone size: .
V gene: TRBV18
J gene: TRBJ1-4
D gene: TRBD1
CDR3 protein: CASSLWAGTGTGAGEKLFF
CDR3 DNA: TGTGCCAGCTCCCTTTGGGCCGGGACAGGGACCGGGGCCGGTGAAAAACTGTTTTTT

clone size: .
V gene: TRBV5-1
J gene: TRBJ2-5
D gene: .
CDR3 protein: CASSTDRRETQYF
CDR3 DNA: TGCGCCAGCAGCACGGACAGAAGAGAGACCCAGTACTTC

clone size: .
V gene: TRBV15
J gene: TRBJ2-7
D gene: .
CDR3 protein: CATSIDPGEGKYF
CDR3 DNA: TGTGCCACCAGCATCGATCCAGGGGAGGGGAAGTACTTC

clone size: .
V gene: TRBV11-2
J gene: TRBJ2-3
D gene: TRBD2
CDR3 protein: CASSHPGLANTQYF
CDR3 DNA: TGTGCCAGCAGCCATCCGGGACTAGCGAATACGCAGTATTTT

clone size: .
V gene: TRBV5-1
J gene: TRBJ2-3
D gene: TRBD2
CDR3 protein: CASSSSSGGGTDTQYF
CDR3 DNA: TGCGCCAGCAGCTCGTCTAGCGGGGGGGGCACAGATACGCAGTATTTT

clone size: once
V gene: TRBV5-1
J gene: TRBJ2-3
D gene: .
CDR3 protein: CASSLGAGNTDTQYF
CDR3 DNA: TGCGCCAGCAGCTTGGGGGCAGGGAACACAGATACGCAGTATTTT

clone size: .
V gene: TRBV19
J gene: TRBJ2-3
D gene: TRBD2
CDR3 protein: CASSIFGLAGGPYVTDTQYF
CDR3 DNA: TGTGCCAGTAGTATATTCGGGCTAGCGGGAGGGCCATACGTCACAGATACGCAGTATTTT

clone size: .
V gene: TRBV6-5
J gene: TRBJ2-7
D gene: TRBD2
CDR3 protein: CASSSGRSHEQYF
CDR3 DNA: TGTGCCAGCAGTAGCGGGAGGTCCCACGAGCAGTACTTC

clone size: few
V gene: TRBV21-1
J gene: TRBJ1-1
D gene: .
CDR3 protein: CASSKAPFVPDRGNTEAFF
CDR3 DNA: TGTGCCAGCAGCAAAGCTCCTTTCGTCCCCGACAGGGGGAACACTGAAGCTTTCTTT

clone size: .
V gene: TRBV6-5
J gene: TRBJ2-1
D gene: .
CDR3 protein: CASKGLVGPDNEQFF
CDR3 DNA: TGTGCCAGCAAGGGGCTAGTGGGTCCCGACAATGAGCAGTTCTTC

clone size: .
V gene: TRBV7-2
J gene: TRBJ1-6
D gene: TRBD1
CDR3 protein: CASSFYSTGGSSPLHF
CDR3 DNA: TGTGCCAGCAGCTTTTATTCGACAGGGGGCTCTTCACCCCTCCACTTT

clone size: .
V gene: TRBV2
J gene: TRBJ1-2
D gene: TRBD1
CDR3 protein: CASSLQGADYGYTF
CDR3 DNA: TGTGCCAGCAGTTTACAGGGGGCAGACTATGGCTACACCTTC

clone size: few
V gene: TRBV19
J gene: TRBJ1-3
D gene: .
CDR3 protein: CASSPRARGASGNTIYF
CDR3 DNA: TGTGCCAGTAGTCCCCGGGCCCGTGGGGCCTCTGGAAACACCATATATTTT

clone size: few
V gene: TRBV7-2
J gene: TRBJ1-6
D gene: .
CDR3 protein: CASTLIVTPGSPLHF
CDR3 DNA: TGTGCCAGCACCCTTATTGTCACCCCGGGTTCACCCCTCCACTTT

clone size: .
V gene: TRBV19
J gene: TRBJ1-6
D gene: .
CDR3 protein: CAIRQDHNSPLHF
CDR3 DNA: TGTGCCATCCGACAGGACCATAATTCACCCCTCCACTTT

clone size: .
V gene: TRBV19
J gene: TRBJ1-6
D gene: .
CDR3 protein: CASGQQNSPLHF
CDR3 DNA: TGTGCCAGTGGACAGCAAAATTCACCCCTCCACTTT

clone size: few
V gene: TRBV19
J gene: TRBJ1-6
D gene: TRBD1
CDR3 protein: CASSTSGTVYNSPLHF
CDR3 DNA: TGTGCCAGTAGTACTTCCGGGACAGTCTATAATTCACCCCTCCACTTT

clone size: .
V gene: TRBV18
J gene: TRBJ2-7
D gene: TRBD2
CDR3 protein: CASSPLGTSGGNEQYF
CDR3 DNA: TGTGCCAGCTCACCCCTCGGGACTAGCGGGGGTAACGAGCAGTACTTC

clone size: few
V gene: TRBV5-5
J gene: TRBJ1-1
D gene: .
CDR3 protein: CASSLAQHGVAFF
CDR3 DNA: TGTGCCAGCAGCTTGGCCCAGCACGGGGTAGCTTTCTTT

clone size: .
V gene: TRBV9
J gene: TRBJ2-1
D gene: .
CDR3 protein: CASSVLGGPPGADNEQFF
CDR3 DNA: TGTGCCAGCAGCGTATTAGGGGGCCCCCCGGGGGCGGACAATGAGCAGTTCTTC

clone size: .
V gene: TRBV7-9
J gene: TRBJ1-5
D gene: .
CDR3 protein: CASSSHSGNQPQHF
CDR3 DNA: TGTGCCAGCAGCTCCCACAGCGGGAATCAGCCCCAGCATTTT

clone size: .
V gene: TRBV4-1
J gene: TRBJ2-7
D gene: TRBD1
CDR3 protein: CASSQVGTGDYEQYF
CDR3 DNA: TGCGCCAGCAGCCAAGTCGGGACAGGGGACTACGAGCAGTACTTC

clone size: .
V gene: TRBV5-5
J gene: TRBJ1-2
D gene: .
CDR3 protein: CASSPDSSRFQPYGYTF
CDR3 DNA: TGTGCCAGCAGCCCGGACAGTTCCCGATTTCAACCCTATGGCTACACCTTC

clone size: .
V gene: TRBV7-2
J gene: TRBJ2-5
D gene: TRBD2
CDR3 protein: CASSGVAGARQETQYF
CDR3 DNA: TGTGCCAGCAGCGGTGTAGCGGGGGCCCGCCAAGAGACCCAGTACTTC

clone size: .
V gene: TRBV3-1/TRBV3-2
J gene: TRBJ1-1
D gene: TRBD1
CDR3 protein: CASSHFGQAIRAEAFF
CDR3 DNA: TGTGCCAGCAGCCATTTCGGACAGGCTATTAGGGCTGAAGCTTTCTTT

clone size: few
V gene: TRBV27
J gene: TRBJ1-4
D gene: .
CDR3 protein: CASSVSATNEKLFF
CDR3 DNA: TGTGCCAGCAGTGTGAGCGCAACTAATGAAAAACTGTTTTTT

clone size: .
V gene: TRBV10-3
J gene: TRBJ2-7
D gene: TRBD1
CDR3 protein: CAISDGQGSYEQYF
CDR3 DNA: TGTGCCATCAGTGACGGACAGGGAAGCTACGAGCAGTACTTC

clone size: .
V gene: TRBV3-1/TRBV3-2
J gene: TRBJ2-7
D gene: TRBD1
CDR3 protein: CASSGRDRGNEQYF
CDR3 DNA: TGTGCCAGCAGCGGGCGGGACAGGGGGAACGAGCAGTACTTC

clone size: .
V gene: TRBV5-1
J gene: TRBJ1-6
D gene: .
CDR3 protein: CASSWGPSAAYHF
CDR3 DNA: TGCGCCAGCAGCTGGGGCCCCTCGGCCGCCTACCACTTT

clone size: .
V gene: TRBV9
J gene: TRBJ2-7
D gene: TRBD2
CDR3 protein: CASSAGAGGPLSLGEQYF
CDR3 DNA: TGTGCCAGCAGCGCTGGAGCGGGAGGGCCTCTCAGTTTGGGGGAGCAGTACTTC

clone size: .
V gene: TRBV18
J gene: TRBJ2-3
D gene: TRBD1
CDR3 protein: CASSGQGVTDTQYF
CDR3 DNA: TGTGCCAGCTCAGGACAGGGGGTCACAGATACGCAGTATTTT